Listed here is a single T cell receptor beta chain. Its antigen has not been determined. Nothing much larger sits one base from this clone, and base qualities are not available. Collaborating institutions collected whole blood in K2EDTA tubes following their own protocols. For TCRbeta analysis, collaborator samples were shipped as frozen whole blood, as isolated PBMCs, or as DNA extracted from either sample type. TCRbeta CDR3 regions were amplified from genomic DNA using the immunoSEQ Assay, a bias-controlled multiplex PCR. As for how the authors treated the data: The number of nucleated cells in each sample was estimated from the amplification of reference gene primers within the assay. To quantify the absolute abundance of each unique TCRbeta CDR3 rearrangement, sequence reads were collapsed and filtered. For each sample, productive Simpson clonality was calculated as the square root of Simpson's diversity index over productive rearrangements. TCRdb stores this immuneACCESS table with in-frame sequences only. Part of the clones is absent; in the studies checked, under half of the shortfall reflects unresolved V genes, and no reason is known for the rest. The DNA was the basis for D and trimming; V, J and clone size are from that table. Recorded for this sample are more than 75,000 clones; roughly 82% of them occurred a single time. The leading ten clones occupy about 25% of the sample.

This sample was included in a study of blood T cell repertoires in COVID-19 (TCRdb year 2020). About the investigation overall: Samples covering the acute and convalescent phases of COVID-19 were provided by collaborators in the United States, Italy and Spain. A freely available public database, intended as a resource for researchers studying the immune response to SARS-CoV-2, is where the repertoires were released. The material from the prospective study consisted of cDNA or gDNA derived from T cells, B-cell-depleted T cells, or PBMCs. Sample metadata almost always included a de-identified subject ID, COVID-19 status, age in years and sex. The samples were drawn from the first 160 participants of the ongoing ImmuneRACE study and from about 1,200 subjects provided by 6 global collaborators. Subjects who had been exposed to COVID-19, were actively infected with it, or had recovered from it provided the deeply sampled blood TCRbeta repertoires that made up the dataset. Where available, HLA class I and class II types were obtained from metadata supplied by the sample provider rather than from assay-based typing. Broad study findings and their caveats: The quantity of clinical and demographic metadata differed by source and by participant and was supplied without curation.

As encoded in the germline V gene, CDR1 is SGHVS while CDR2 is FQNEAQ. From its cysteine to its phenylalanine, the CDR3 spans 18 amino acids. This entry keeps only the CDR3 DNA: 54 bases, framed from base 1. V is clipped by 0 bases and J by 0 bases, and the sequence between their germline boundaries is 14 bases long. The sample consisted of peripheral blood. This TCR came from a man aged 55-75 years with acute or convalescent COVID-19. The chain is encoded by TRBV7-8 joined to TRBJ2-2; the D gene is perhaps TRBD1, on 6 matching bases. The DNA reads TGTGCCAGCAGCTTAGCGCTTGGGGGCCGTGCGAACACCGGGGAGCTGTTTTTT. This translates into CASSLALGGRANTGELFF. With the rest looked up from the reference TRBV7-8 and TRBJ2-2 genes rather than sequenced, the full variable domain is GAGVSQSPRYKVAKRGQDVALRCDPISGHVSLFWYQQALGQGPEFLTYFQNEAQLDKSGLPSDRFFAERPEGSVSTLKIQRTQQEDSAVYLCASSLALGGRANTGELFFGEGSRLTVL.